A single TCR beta chain is shown here with its context. Clones were sequenced by immunoSEQ multiplex PCR, and TCRdb holds only the in-frame ones, with some missing. In the table there are approximately 260,000 clones, about 86% of which are singletons. Germline V gene lookup returns CDR1 KGHSH and CDR2 LQKENI. This CDR3 comprises 15 residues. The ends lost 2 bases at V and 7 bases at J; junction bases unmatched: 7. These data belong to a study of blood T cell repertoires in COVID-19. This clonotype was obtained from a man aged 30 to 45 with acute COVID-19. Material: PBMCs or T cells enriched from blood (not recorded which). The rearrangement joins TRBV18 to TRBJ2-2; TRBD2 agrees at 7 bases. CDR3 DNA sequence: TGTGCCAGCTCACCATCTTCACGGGGGGACGGGGAGCTGTTTTTT. This sequence encodes CASSPSSRGDGELFF.